The 26 T cell receptor beta chains listed next were all sequenced from one sample in a study of T cell responses to AZD1222 COVID-19 vaccine. The assay was immunoSEQ multiplex PCR, and TCRdb's table has in-frame clones only and misses some. In the table there are 150,000 or so clones, about nine tenths of which are singletons. The sample consisted of peripheral blood, taken on day 0 of AZD1222 vaccination. The source is an adult in good health.

The chain has TRBV2 and TRBJ2-1; 10 nucleotides match TRBD2. This CDR3 is 15 amino acids long. J lost 0 bases, V lost 8 bases, and 4 bases had no gene match. Germline V gene sequence: CDR1 SNHLY, CDR2 FYNNEI. The CDR3: CASVLAGSSYNEQFF. The DNA of the CDR3 is TGTGCCAGCGTACTAGCGGGGTCCTCCTACAATGAGCAGTTCTTC.

The chain has TRBV28 and TRBJ1-1; no definite D call. Per germline, CDR1 MDHEN and CDR2 SYDVKM. The CDR3 runs to 12 residues. Trimming cost V 6 bases and J 4 bases, with 9 bases left between them. CDR3 residues: CASSLGVTEAFF. CDR3 nucleotide sequence: TGTGCCAGCAGCCTTGGAGTCACTGAAGCTTTCTTT. Full variable domain (outside the CDR3, taken from reference TRBV28 and TRBJ1-1): DVKVTQSSRYLVKRTGEKVFLECVQDMDHENMFWYRQDPGLGLRLIYFSYDVKMKEKGDIPEGYSVSREKKERFSLILESASTNQTSMYLCASSLGVTEAFFGQGTRLTVV.

The V gene is TRBV29-1, the J gene TRBJ2-7, with 10 bases aligning to TRBD2. The CDR3 totals 15 residues. The germline V gene has CDR1 SQVTM and CDR2 ANQGSEA. V lost 5 bases and J lost 3; bases outside the gene matches: 10. The CDR3 protein is CSVTPQAGGSYEQYF. The CDR3 coding sequence is TGCAGCGTTACCCCCCAAGCGGGGGGGAGCTACGAGCAGTACTTC.

V usage is TRBV3-1 (or the pseudogene TRBV3-2) and J usage is TRBJ1-2; D uncertain. Looked up from germline, CDR1 is LGHDT and CDR2 is YNNKEL (reference sequence). Trimming pared 2 bases from V and 7 bases from J, leaving 14 bases between. This CDR3 has 14 amino acids. The CDR3 DNA sequence: TGTGCCAGCAGCCAAAAGAACCAAGGAGGTGGCTACACCTTC. This gives the protein CASSQKNQGGGYTF.

The CDR3 region is CASSPQWGTSGGALYF. Here the CDR3 DNA reads TGTGCCAGCAGCCCTCAATGGGGGACTAGCGGGGGAGCCCTGTACTTC. The chain has TRBV9 and TRBJ2-7; 14 positions match TRBD2. Per the germline V gene, CDR1 is SGDLS and CDR2 is YYNGEE. This CDR3 has 16 residues. Germline trimming cut 4 bases from V and 12 bases from J; bases unmatched to any gene: 15.

This sequence joins TRBV18 and TRBJ2-7; no clear D. CDR3 size: 16 residues. Trimming removed 5 bases at V and 2 bases at J, with 19 bases between. The germline V gene encodes CDR1 KGHSH and CDR2 LQKENI. The CDR3 reads CASSLAPPTPTYEQYF. The CDR3 nucleotides read TGTGCCAGCTCATTGGCCCCCCCTACACCTACCTACGAGCAGTACTTC.

This rearrangement joins TRBV18 to TRBJ1-1; 7 bases map to TRBD1. The CDR3 totals 16 residues. J lost 3 bases, V lost 3 bases, and 10 bases had no gene match. Germline V CDR1 and CDR2: KGHSH, LQKENI. The CDR3 nucleotides read TGTGCCAGCTCACCTATCCAGGGGGGAGGCGACACTGAAGCTTTCTTT. Translating it yields CASSPIQGGGDTEAFF.

The table lists this clone with a count of one. The chain links TRBV7-2 to TRBJ2-7; tentatively, D is TRBD1 (6 bases). CDR1 is SGHTA, CDR2 FQGNSA, per germline. The CDR3 runs 12 residues. Trimming took 5 bases from V and 3 from J, leaving 8 bases between them. DNA for the CDR3: TGTGCCAGCAGCGTGGACAGCTACGAGCAGTACTTC. Amino acids: CASSVDSYEQYF. The whole variable domain, filled in from reference TRBV7-2 and TRBJ2-7, reads GAGVSQSPSNKVTEKGKDVELRCDPISGHTALYWYRQSLGQGLEFLIYFQGNSAPDKSGLPSDRFSAERTGGSVSTLTIQRTQQEDSAVYLCASSVDSYEQYFGPGTRLTVT.

This chain uses TRBV2 with TRBJ2-2; D gene ambiguous. The V and J ends lost 0 bases and 7 bases respectively, with 9 bases between them. CDR3 length equals 14 residues. The V gene's germline CDR1 is SNHLY and CDR2 FYNNEI. CDR3 amino acids: CASSEAQGVGELFF. CDR3 sequence (DNA): TGTGCCAGCAGTGAAGCGCAAGGCGTCGGGGAGCTGTTTTTT.

V and J are TRBV27 and TRBJ1-1; D is perhaps TRBD1 (5 bases). V was clipped by 4 bases and J by 5 bases, with 14 bases between them. From germline, CDR1 is MNHEY and CDR2 SMNVEV (reference sequence). This CDR3 contains 14 residues. This CDR3 is CASSSPRGRTEAFF. The CDR3 coding sequence is TGTGCCAGCAGTTCCCCCCGGGGACGGACTGAAGCTTTCTTT.

This chain joins TRBV6-5 and TRBJ1-2; D remains ambiguous. CDR1 is MNHEY and CDR2 is SVGAGI in the germline V gene. CDR3 length: 13 residues. Trimming shortened V by 6 bases and J by 6 bases, and 14 bases separated the two germline ends. CDR3 protein: CASSRRPLDGYTF. CDR3 sequence (DNA): TGTGCCAGCAGCAGACGGCCTTTGGATGGCTACACCTTC.

The chain combines TRBV3-1 (or the pseudogene TRBV3-2) with TRBJ1-5; D is unresolved. Germline V gene data show CDR1 as LGHDT and CDR2 as YNNKEL (reference sequence). The CDR3 is 15 residues long. Trimming removed 0 bases at V and 0 bases at J, with 6 bases between. CDR3 in amino acids: CASSQEGHSNQPQHF. The CDR3 region has the DNA TGTGCCAGCAGCCAAGAGGGCCATAGCAATCAGCCCCAGCATTTT.

V usage is TRBV7-8 and J usage is TRBJ2-5; 10 nucleotides match TRBD1. Germline V CDR1 and CDR2: SGHVS, FQNEAQ. The V and J ends lost 4 bases and 4 bases, in that order; junction bases with no gene match: 9. CDR3 size: 16 residues. The CDR3 is CASSSKETGGSETQYF. CDR3 in DNA: TGTGCCAGCAGCTCAAAGGAGACAGGGGGCTCAGAGACCCAGTACTTC.

The chain couples TRBV11-2 to TRBJ2-1; possibly TRBD1 for D (6 bases). V was shortened by 5 bases and J by 8 bases, with 22 bases between the two germline ends. This CDR3 spans 16 amino acids. The germline V gene has CDR1 SGHAT and CDR2 FQNNGV. The CDR3 DNA reads TGTGCCAGCAGCCTTAGGTGGGGGCAGGGTAAGGATGAGCAGTTCTTC. Its translation is CASSLRWGQGKDEQFF. Together with reference TRBV11-2 and TRBJ2-1, the CDR3 gives the full variable domain: EAGVAQSPRYKIIEKRQSVAFWCNPISGHATLYWYQQILGQGPKLLIQFQNNGVVDDSQLPKDRFSAERLKGVDSTLKIQPAKLEDSAVYLCASSLRWGQGKDEQFFGPGTRLTVL.

The J gene is TRBJ2-3, the V gene TRBV5-1; no definite D call. From germline, CDR1 is SGHRS and CDR2 YFSETQ. The CDR3 has 14 residues. Between the trimmed V and J ends, which lost 0 bases and 0 bases, there was a span of 5 bases. CDR3 coding DNA: TGCGCCAGCAGCTTGGCGGGTAGCACAGATACGCAGTATTTT. This encodes CASSLAGSTDTQYF.

The chain carries TRBV12-3 or TRBV12-4 and TRBJ1-2; no definite D call. V was clipped by 6 bases and J by 4 bases, with 12 bases between them. CDR3 length: 13 amino acids. The CDR3 spells CASSPGDLYGYTF. CDR3 nucleotide sequence: TGTGCCAGCAGCCCTGGCGACCTCTATGGCTACACCTTC.

V and J are TRBV3-1 (or the pseudogene TRBV3-2) and TRBJ2-2; D is perhaps TRBD1 or TRBD2 (5 bases each). V was clipped by 1 base and J by 4 bases, with 7 bases between them. This CDR3 region has 14 residues. Germline V CDR1 and CDR2: LGHDT, YNNKEL (reference sequence). The CDR3 bases are TGTGCCAGCAGCCAAGGTGGGGGCACCGGGGAGCTGTTTTTT. The encoded protein is CASSQGGGTGELFF.

By sample fraction, this clone is medium-sized (0.01 to 0.1%). CDR3 region: CASAGGGAGNTEAFF. CDR3 in DNA: TGTGCCAGCGCCGGTGGGGGTGCAGGAAACACTGAAGCTTTCTTT. The chain is built from TRBV4-2 and TRBJ1-1; tentatively, D is TRBD1 (5 bases). Trimming shortened V by 8 bases and J by 2 bases, and 18 bases separated the two germline ends. The CDR3 is 15 residues long. Germline values: CDR1 LGHNA, CDR2 YNFKEQ.

The chain employs TRBV27 and TRBJ2-2; the match to TRBD1 covers 8 bases. Germline V gives CDR1 MNHEY, CDR2 SMNVEV (reference sequence). This CDR3 contains 16 residues. Germline trimming cut 5 bases from V and 4 bases from J; bases unmatched to any gene: 9. CDR3 residues: CASSTGQGLITGELFF. The CDR3 nucleotides read TGTGCCAGCAGTACTGGACAGGGACTCATCACCGGGGAGCTGTTTTTT.

CDR3 DNA sequence: TGTGCCAGCAGTGACACCCGCGGACAGGGCACTGAAGCTTTCTTT. Its protein product is CASSDTRGQGTEAFF. The J gene is TRBJ1-1, the V gene TRBV6-4, with 8 bases lining up with TRBD1. The germline V gene encodes CDR1 MRHNA and CDR2 SNTAGT. This CDR3 is built from 15 residues. V lost 2 bases, J lost 4 bases, and 6 bases stayed unmatched.

The V gene is TRBV27, the J gene TRBJ1-1; D ambiguous. The CDR3 runs 14 residues. The germline V gene encodes CDR1 MNHEY and CDR2 SMNVEV (reference sequence). Trimming cost V 6 bases and J 7 bases, with 18 bases left between them. CDR3 bases: TGTGCCAGCAGCGAGGTGACGTCCCTTAATGAAGCTTTCTTT. The encoded protein is CASSEVTSLNEAFF.

The chain links TRBV28 to TRBJ1-4, with D hard to call. The CDR3 is 13 residues long. CDR1 and CDR2 (germline): MDHEN, SYDVKM. V was cut by 6 bases and J by 4 bases, with 9 bases left in between. CDR3 in amino acids: CASRGRSNEKLFF. The CDR3 DNA follows: TGTGCCAGCAGGGGGAGGAGTAATGAAAAACTGTTTTTT. Full variable domain (rest looked up from reference TRBV28 and TRBJ1-4): DVKVTQSSRYLVKRTGEKVFLECVQDMDHENMFWYRQDPGLGLRLIYFSYDVKMKEKGDIPEGYSVSREKKERFSLILESASTNQTSMYLCASRGRSNEKLFFGSGTQLSVL.

V usage is TRBV11-2 and J usage is TRBJ2-1; 12 nucleotides agree with TRBD2. Trimming took 7 bases from V and 5 from J; bases not matched to a gene: 12. Germline lookup yields CDR1 SGHAT and CDR2 FQNNGV. The CDR3 is made up of 17 amino acids. CDR3 residues: CASNGGGLAGRNNEQFF. DNA for the CDR3: TGTGCCAGCAACGGGGGCGGACTAGCGGGGAGAAACAATGAGCAGTTCTTC.

The chain employs TRBV9 and TRBJ2-7; D is possibly TRBD1 or TRBD2 (5 bases each). The CDR3 totals 16 residues. Looked up from germline, CDR1 is SGDLS and CDR2 is YYNGEE. The V gene lost 4 bases and the J gene lost 7 bases, with 24 bases spanning the gap. CDR3 amino acids: CASSPPPGPSLREQYF. The CDR3 coding sequence is TGTGCCAGCAGCCCGCCCCCGGGACCCTCCCTAAGGGAGCAGTACTTC.

The gene calls are TRBV11-2 and TRBJ2-7; perhaps D is TRBD1 or TRBD2 (5 bases each). Germline loops: CDR1 SGHAT, CDR2 FQNNGV. V gave up 5 bases and J gave up 0 bases, with 8 bases separating them. This CDR3 is 13 amino acids long. The CDR3 loop is CASSRDDSYEQYF. The CDR3, as DNA: TGTGCCAGCAGCCGGGACGACTCCTACGAGCAGTACTTC. The whole variable domain, filled in from reference TRBV11-2 and TRBJ2-7, reads EAGVAQSPRYKIIEKRQSVAFWCNPISGHATLYWYQQILGQGPKLLIQFQNNGVVDDSQLPKDRFSAERLKGVDSTLKIQPAKLEDSAVYLCASSRDDSYEQYFGPGTRLTVT.

The V call is TRBV14, the J call TRBJ2-7; D unresolved. Germline-derived CDR1 and CDR2 are SGHDN and FVKESK. Trimming cost V 4 bases and J 0 bases, with 7 bases left between them. The CDR3 is made up of 13 amino acids. The chain's CDR3 is CASSRDTSYEQYF. CDR3 DNA sequence: TGTGCCAGCAGCCGCGACACCTCCTACGAGCAGTACTTC.